Listed below are T cell receptor beta chains from one sample, sequenced in a study of blood T cell repertoires in COVID-19. Sequencing was performed with immunoSEQ multiplex PCR; in TCRdb, only in-frame clones are kept and a portion is missing. The data show tens of thousands of clones, with around 90% seen just once and roughly 4% held by the top ten. Input material: peripheral blood. The receptors here all came from a man aged 50 or older with active COVID-19. CDR3s include the opening cysteine and the closing phenylalanine or tryptophan. Each record gives: CDR3 protein, clone size, V gene. Part of the rows lack a size; the others show once, few, many or a class for expanded clones.

CDR3: CASSLGRGARRNEQYF; size: few; V: TRBV11-1
CDR3: CASSPTGAGYGYTF; size: few; V: TRBV5-5
CDR3: CASSPLPRGRGTHEQYF; size: .; V: TRBV9
CDR3: CASSEYFGYEQYF; size: .; V: TRBV6-1
CDR3: CASSQASAYNEQFF; size: once; V: TRBV4-2
CDR3: CASSQPGHNTGELFF; size: .; V: TRBV7-6
CDR3: CASSEWSTPGTGELFF; size: once; V: TRBV2
CDR3: CASSQRQGAMSYEQYF; size: .; V: TRBV9
CDR3: CASPKAPTGIEQYF; size: .; V: TRBV21-1
CDR3: CASSQTAGGANEQFF; size: .; V: TRBV7-2
CDR3: CASRPDSPYGYTF; size: .; V: TRBV25-1
CDR3: CASRADGTSYEQYF; size: .; V: TRBV6-5
CDR3: CASSSTRLGEQYF; size: .; V: TRBV6-6
CDR3: CASSPASGGPTETQYF; size: .; V: TRBV4-1
CDR3: CASSVMVGQGYEQYF; size: .; V: TRBV9
CDR3: CASSFPDRSPGNTIYF; size: .; V: TRBV12-1
CDR3: CASSSLGQVSGELFF; size: .; V: TRBV18
CDR3: CASSQDDTGGNEQFF; size: .; V: TRBV3-1/TRBV3-2
CDR3: CASSQAPDTEAFF; size: .; V: TRBV4-1
CDR3: CASSRWGQGNNQPQHF; size: .; V: TRBV4-2
CDR3: CASSLNSGNTEAFF; size: .; V: TRBV5-4
CDR3: CASSSTGLGTREKLFF; size: .; V: TRBV5-1
CDR3: CAISEWGQGVGELFF; size: .; V: TRBV10-3
CDR3: CASSSNRETQYF; size: .; V: TRBV5-4
CDR3: CASSYRLGQGRNNSPLHF; size: .; V: TRBV27
CDR3: CASSPRVTGIAHYGYTF; size: .; V: TRBV6-6
CDR3: CASSPYRADTGNTIYF; size: .; V: TRBV5-5
CDR3: CASTFNRGQPQHF; size: few; V: TRBV12-3/TRBV12-4
CDR3: CASSIDEALDEQFF; size: .; V: TRBV19
CDR3: CASSSNLAGGLNTQYF; size: .; V: TRBV11-2
CDR3: CASSVPGQGAGANVLTF; size: .; V: TRBV23-1
CDR3: CASSVGSGGQDQPQHF; size: few; V: TRBV9
CDR3: CASSPGGNIQYF; size: once; V: TRBV12-3/TRBV12-4
CDR3: CASSWGGNTEAFF; size: .; V: TRBV6-2/TRBV6-3
CDR3: CASSPNRGYNEQFF; size: .; V: TRBV19
CDR3: CASSESSGVGTDTQYF; size: .; V: TRBV9
CDR3: CASSRGGDQPQHF; size: .; V: TRBV6-5
CDR3: CASSPGTGVWQPQHF; size: .; V: TRBV9
CDR3: CARQGGLAGQGETQYF; size: .; V: TRBV2
CDR3: CAWNPGQVNTEAFF; size: .; V: TRBV30
CDR3: CASSPGGANVLTF; size: .; V: TRBV5-5
CDR3: CASSGEGQGFEKLFF; size: once; V: TRBV5-1
CDR3: CASSTDRRGYEQYF; size: .; V: TRBV11-2
CDR3: CASSVYNIWGGSNQPQHF; size: few; V: TRBV10-1
CDR3: CASSLGGHYGYTF; size: .; V: TRBV12-3/TRBV12-4
CDR3: CASSLVGGGAYEQYF; size: .; V: TRBV5-8
CDR3: CASSPQQVFNSPLHF; size: once; V: TRBV18
CDR3: CASSAGTGGLVGYTF; size: .; V: TRBV5-1
CDR3: CASSYSTQTTGELFF; size: .; V: TRBV6-5
CDR3: CASSLTGTNSPLHF; size: .; V: TRBV11-3
CDR3: CASSPEVGHFQAKNIQYF; size: .; V: TRBV7-6
CDR3: CASSGLAGTGELFF; size: .; V: TRBV7-2
CDR3: CASSVGSVQETQYF; size: .; V: TRBV9
CDR3: CAWSPQGAGGYTF; size: .; V: TRBV30